The source of this T cell receptor (beta chain) is a study of Graves' ophthalmopathy and Graves' hyperthyroidism. With regard to this clonotype: Its specificity is not known.

General study points: Blood shared most expanded thyroid clonotypes above 0.001 frequency.

The sequenced template was RNA, covering the TCR beta CDR3 region. First-round RT-PCR with HTBI primers preceded a second-round multiplex PCR. TCRdb ran MiXCR on the multiplex PCR reads and lists one entry per CDR3 protein. The repertoire consists of hundreds of thousands of distinct CDR3 sequences, with around 42% occurring once and the leading ten covering more than 45%. The germline V gene has CDR1 SGHNT and CDR2 YYREEE (reference sequence). This CDR3 has 15 residues. V usage is TRBV5-4 and J usage is TRBJ2-7, with D possibly TRBD1 on 5 matching bases. The J call may be in error: the DNA end matches TRBJ2-5 better. The material sequenced was peripheral blood. The clonotype comes from an adult man with Graves' ophthalmopathy. In DNA, the CDR3 is TGTGCCAGCAGCTTAGGCGGCAGGGTGGACGAGACCCAGTACTTC. This gives the protein CASSLGGRVDETQYF.